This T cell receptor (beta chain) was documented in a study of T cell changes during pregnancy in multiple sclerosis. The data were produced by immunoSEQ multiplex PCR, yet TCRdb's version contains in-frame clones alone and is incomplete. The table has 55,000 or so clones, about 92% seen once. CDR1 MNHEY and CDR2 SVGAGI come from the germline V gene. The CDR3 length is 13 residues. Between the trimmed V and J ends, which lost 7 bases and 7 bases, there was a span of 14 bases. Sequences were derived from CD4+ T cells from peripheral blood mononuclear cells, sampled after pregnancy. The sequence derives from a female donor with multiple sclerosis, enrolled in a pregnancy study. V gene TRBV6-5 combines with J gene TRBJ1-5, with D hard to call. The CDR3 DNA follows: TGTGCCAGCACACTAGGGATAGGGCAGCCCCAGCATTTT. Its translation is CASTLGIGQPQHF.